This entry features one T cell receptor (beta chain) sequence. The study ran its PCR with 60 Vbeta and 13 Jbeta primers. Sequenced by immunoSEQ multiplex PCR; TCRdb stores in-frame clones only, minus some. The table has about 150,000 clones, about three quarters seen once. V gave up 0 bases and J gave up 0 bases, with 9 bases separating them. Germline V lookup: CDR1 SGDLS, CDR2 YYNGEE. CDR3 length: 15 residues. The data were taken from a study of cytomegalovirus exposure and HLA in healthy donors. The TCR sequence derives from a man aged 35 to 55 in good health and CMV-seropositive. The sample consisted of PBMCs. This sequence joins TRBV9 and TRBJ1-2; no firm D call. CDR3 sequence: CASSVDHRANYGYTF. The CDR3 DNA is TGTGCCAGCAGCGTAGATCACCGCGCTAACTATGGCTACACCTTC.